This T cell receptor beta chain came from a study of OX40 agonist ivuxolimab in advanced cancers. Broadly, across the study: Ivuxolimab was a fully human IgG2 agonistic monoclonal antibody targeting the costimulatory receptor OX40 (CD134). Intravenous ivuxolimab was administered to patients every 2 weeks at six dose levels: 0.01, 0.1, 0.3, 1.5, 3 and 10 mg/kg. Of the 52 patients in dose escalation, 19 had hepatocellular carcinoma, some 15 had melanoma, 9 had renal cell carcinoma and 9 had head and neck cancer. In the dose-escalation cohort, 82.7% of patients were male, and the mean age was around 60 years, with a range of 23 to 79. Patients were allowed to have had prior anti-PD-1, anti-PD-L1 or anti-CTLA-4 therapy, and 40% to 45% of the dose-escalation patients had previously received checkpoint inhibitors. Partial responses were achieved by three dose-escalation patients, of whom one had hepatocellular carcinoma and two had cutaneous melanoma. The purpose of peripheral TCRbeta sequencing was to test whether ivuxolimab changed TCR sequence diversity and led to clonal T-cell expansion. The paper reports the monotherapy dose-escalation portion (N of about 56 patients) of the phase I ivuxolimab trial.

Here is what the overall study found, with its caveats: After ivuxolimab, more expanded clones were found on average in CD8+ T cells than in CD4+ T cells. At doses of 0.1 to 3.0 mg/kg, clonal expansion of both CD4+ and CD8+ blood T cells was observed from baseline to week 6. Low levels of normalized T-cell clonal expansion were also shown by some nonresponding patients. In partial responders in the 0.1-3.0 mg/kg groups, normalized peripheral clonal expansion was found to be among the lowest, especially among CD8+ T cells. The antigen specificity of the peripheral T cells that underwent clonal expansion was not determined.

Patients with autoimmune disease history or receiving systemic immunosuppression were excluded from the trial. Peripheral blood for TCR sequencing was collected from all dose cohorts at baseline, on cycle 4 day 1, and on cycle 7 day 1. Samples came from an open-label, multicenter, first-in-human phase I dose-escalation trial of ivuxolimab. Adults with locally advanced or metastatic melanoma, renal cell, hepatocellular, or head and neck squamous cell carcinoma were enrolled in the trial. Before TCR sequencing, CD4+ T cells and CD8+ T cells were sorted from peripheral blood as separate populations. For sequencing of the TCRbeta CDR3 region, genomic DNA was extracted from the sorted cells. The immunoSEQ Assay was used to sequence the TCRbeta CDR3 regions. TCRdb took this table from immuneACCESS and kept in-frame rearrangements with V and J called. Such tables lack part of the clones; where checked against another copy, unresolved V genes explain under half of the gap, and the rest is unexplained. The sample data list 65,000 to 95,000 clones, and more than 80% of these were observed just once. The top ten hold 0.45% to 0.6% of the sample.

As regards this clone: No antigen is known for it. No base qualities exist here, and no much larger clone lies one base off it.

The CDR3 starts with the cysteine, ends with the phenylalanine, and has 13 residues. Only CDR3 DNA is held: 39 bases, read in frame from base 1. CDR1 and CDR2 are read off the germline V gene (reference sequence) as LNHNV and YYDKDF. V is pruned by 0 bases and J by 12 bases, leaving 8 bases of the junction without a gene match. The sequence joins TRBV15 to TRBJ2-7; 7 central nucleotides agree with TRBD1. This clonotype originated in an adult with an advanced solid tumor such as melanoma, head and neck, liver or kidney cancer. The material sequenced was CD4+ or CD8+ T cells sorted from blood, taken in a trial of the OX40 agonist ivuxolimab. CDR3 protein: CATSRDDRVVLYF. The nucleotides are TGTGCCACCAGCAGAGATGACAGGGTCGTGCTGTACTTC.